The 8 T cell receptor beta chains listed next were all sequenced from one sample in a study of CD8 T cells in ankylosing spondylitis. Via MiXCR, TCRdb re-called the 5' RACE reads, giving one row per CDR3 protein. Of 190,000 or so distinct CDR3 sequences listed, over 10% are singletons. The specimen was blood, either unsorted or a sorted T cell fraction (not recorded which). These receptors were obtained from a male donor with ankylosing spondylitis or in good health (not recorded which).

This clonotype was seen a handful of times. The chain is built from TRBV2 and TRBJ1-1; D call uncertain. The ends were cut back, 1 base at V and 3 bases at J, with 0 bases in the middle. Per germline, CDR1 SNHLY and CDR2 FYNNEI. This CDR3 has 11 residues. The CDR3 loop is CASSEDTEAFF. The CDR3 DNA follows: TGTGCCAGCAGTGAAGACACTGAAGCTTTCTTT.

This clonotype was counted a few times. J is TRBJ1-4 and V is TRBV11-2, with D possibly being TRBD1 (6 bases). V was shortened by 5 bases and J by 3 bases, with 10 bases between the two germline ends. Germline CDR1 is SGHAT and CDR2 is FQNNGV. The CDR3 consists of 14 residues. CDR3 in amino acids: CASSMTGPNEKLFF. Here the CDR3 DNA reads TGTGCCAGCAGCATGACAGGACCTAATGAAAAACTGTTTTTT.

The chain employs TRBV9 and TRBJ1-5; perhaps TRBD1 as D (6 bases). The V gene's germline CDR1 is SGDLS and CDR2 YYNGEE. The CDR3 sequence is 16 residues long. Trimming took off 0 bases at V and 1 base at J, with 11 bases between the two ends. The CDR3 reads CASSVGLGGSNQPQHF. CDR3 nucleotide sequence: TGTGCCAGCAGCGTAGGATTGGGGGGCAGCAATCAGCCCCAGCATTTT.

This clonotype occurred many times. The chain combines TRBV5-6 with TRBJ1-6, with 9 positions matching TRBD1. The ends lost 3 bases at V and 10 bases at J; junction bases unmatched: 14. The CDR3 has 17 residues. Germline V lookup: CDR1 SGHDT, CDR2 YYEEEE. CDR3 bases: TGTGCCAGCAGCTCGACTCCCGGGACAGGGTCGAACTCACCCCTCCACTTT. This translates into CASSSTPGTGSNSPLHF.

This clonotype came up a few times. V and J are TRBV12-3 or TRBV12-4 and TRBJ2-1; the D gene is possibly TRBD1 (5 bases). The CDR3 length is 15 residues. V dropped 2 bases and J dropped 3 bases, with 11 bases sitting between them. CDR3 nucleotides: TGTGCCAGCAGTTTAATGGCGCAGGGCTACAATGAGCAGTTCTTC. Its protein is CASSLMAQGYNEQFF.

This sequence joins TRBV5-1 and TRBJ2-7, with 10 bases fitting TRBD1. V gave up 4 bases and J gave up 6 bases; unmatched junction bases: 16. The germline V gene has CDR1 SGHRS and CDR2 YFSETQ. The CDR3 has 17 amino acids. CDR3 nucleotide sequence: TGCGCCAGCAGCCAGGGACAGGGGATCGCCAGCTTCGGCGAGCAGTACTTC. As protein: CASSQGQGIASFGEQYF.

The chain employs TRBV30 and TRBJ2-1; maybe TRBD2 (5 bases). The V end lost 7 bases, the J end lost 0 bases, and 10 bases lay between the germline ends. CDR1 is GTSNPN and CDR2 is SVGIG in the germline V gene (reference sequence). The CDR3 runs to 13 residues. Here the CDR3 DNA reads TGTGCCTTAGAGGGCGGCTCCTACAATGAGCAGTTCTTC. Its protein is CALEGGSYNEQFF.

V usage is TRBV2 and J usage is TRBJ2-3; D gene uncertain. V lost 7 bases and J lost 4, with 15 bases in between. The CDR3 loop spans 14 amino acids. CDR1 is SNHLY and CDR2 is FYNNEI in the germline V gene. CDR3 loop: CASNKGFGSDTQYF. The CDR3 coding sequence is TGTGCCAGCAATAAGGGTTTCGGGTCAGATACGCAGTATTTT.